The 20 T cell receptor beta chains given below trace back to one sample, sequenced in a study of beta chain features in type 1 diabetes. Study-level points and caveats: Significant though moderate, a shortening of TCRB CDR3s appeared in all four CD4+ subsets of Type 1 diabetes patients.

Reverse transcribing all isolated RNA meant expressed TCRB transcripts were sequenced. TCRdb's table, derived via immunoSEQ multiplex PCR, lists solely in-frame clones and lacks some. The repertoire has around 250,000 clones, about 15% of them found once; the top ten carry roughly 0.019%. The antigens these receptors bind are not known. Input material: naive CD4+ T cells from blood. These receptors all stem from a man aged 30 to 39 with type 1 diabetes.

The chain employs TRBV15 and TRBJ2-5, with 15 nucleotides matching TRBD2. The CDR3 totals 16 residues. Trimming took 3 bases from V and 5 from J; bases not matched to a gene: 4. Germline lookup yields CDR1 LNHNV and CDR2 YYDKDF (reference sequence). CDR3 in DNA: TGTGCCACCAGCAGGGGACTAGCGGGAGGTGGGGAGACCCAGTACTTC. This translates into CATSRGLAGGGETQYF.

V usage is TRBV7-9 and J usage is TRBJ2-1, with D unclear. The CDR3 is 15 residues long. Trimming removed 8 bases from V and 7 bases from J, with 21 bases in between. CDR1 and CDR2 (germline): SEHNR, FQNEAQ (reference sequence). The CDR3 nucleotides are TGTGCCAGCGCAAAGTGGTCCGGTGGTGCTAATGAGCAGTTCTTC. Translation: CASAKWSGGANEQFF.

The chain links TRBV7-9 to TRBJ2-5; D is unresolved. Between the trimmed V and J ends, which lost 0 bases and 5 bases, there was a span of 7 bases. Germline CDR1 SEHNR, CDR2 FQNEAQ (reference sequence). The CDR3 sequence is 13 residues long. CDR3 residues: CASSLALRETQYF. The CDR3 DNA reads as TGTGCCAGCAGCTTAGCGCTTCGGGAGACCCAGTACTTC.

Written as DNA, the CDR3 is TGTGCCAGCAGCCCGCGACAGGGTAATCTGTTTTTT. It is translated as CASSPRQGNLFF. This rearrangement joins TRBV11-2 to TRBJ1-4, with 7 bases matching TRBD1. The CDR3 contains 12 residues. Losses at the gene ends were 5 bases for V and 14 bases for J; bases not matched to a gene: 8. Germline V gives CDR1 SGHAT, CDR2 FQNNGV.

This clone was counted between two and nine times. This chain uses TRBV19 with TRBJ2-1; 7 positions match TRBD1. Looked up from germline, CDR1 is LNHDA and CDR2 is SQIVND (reference sequence). The V gene end was trimmed by 2 bases and the J gene end by 5 bases; junction bases not matched to a gene: 12. This CDR3 is 17 amino acids long. CDR3 in DNA: TGTGCCAGTAGTATACCTCGGGGCCGGGACAGAAACAATGAGCAGTTCTTC. It encodes CASSIPRGRDRNNEQFF.

The V and J genes are TRBV6-6 and TRBJ2-1, with 9 bases matching TRBD2. The germline V gene has CDR1 MNHNY and CDR2 SVGAGI (reference sequence). This CDR3 has 16 residues. V gave up 0 bases and J gave up 12 bases; unmatched junction bases: 12. The CDR3 region is CASSYSGTSPNHGQFF. In nucleotides, the CDR3 is TGTGCCAGCAGTTACTCCGGGACTAGCCCTAACCATGGGCAGTTCTTC.

The CDR3 protein is CASNAGSSYEQYF. The DNA of the CDR3 is TGTGCCAGCAACGCGGGAAGCTCCTACGAGCAGTACTTC. The chain links TRBV25-1 to TRBJ2-7; TRBD2 might be the D (6 bases). The V gene lost 7 bases and the J gene lost 0 bases, with 10 bases spanning the gap. Germline loops: CDR1 MGHDK, CDR2 SYGVNS. The CDR3 extends over 13 amino acids.

This clone was found a few times. The chain is built from TRBV5-1 and TRBJ2-5; perhaps TRBD1 as D (6 bases). Trimming left V 5 bases short and J 5 bases short, with 19 bases between. The CDR3 spans 15 residues. The germline V gene encodes CDR1 SGHRS and CDR2 YFSETQ. CDR3 loop: CASRSWGHWRETQYF. CDR3 DNA sequence: TGCGCCAGCAGATCGTGGGGGCACTGGCGGGAGACCCAGTACTTC.

This clone was seen only a few times. The rearrangement joins TRBV2 to TRBJ2-7; possible D gene TRBD2, 7 bases. V was cut by 11 bases and J by 6 bases, with 17 bases left in between. The CDR3 sequence is 12 residues long. CDR1 is SNHLY and CDR2 is FYNNEI in the germline V gene. The CDR3 here is CAGQRDQSEQYF. The DNA of the CDR3 is TGTGCCGGACAGCGGGACCAGAGCGAGCAGTACTTC. Using reference TRBV2 and TRBJ2-7 for the parts outside the CDR3, the full variable domain is EPEVTQTPSHQVTQMGQEVILRCVPISNHLYFYWYRQILGQKVEFLVSFYNNEISEKSEIFDDQFSVERPDGSNFTLKIRSTKLEDSAMYFCAGQRDQSEQYFGPGTRLTVT.

This clone appeared a few times. This chain uses TRBV19 with TRBJ1-2, with 7 bases lining up with TRBD1. The CDR3 extends over 13 amino acids. From germline, CDR1 is LNHDA and CDR2 SQIVND (reference sequence). V shed 8 bases and J 4 bases; nucleotides not matched to a gene: 7. The CDR3 sequence is CASRTTGTYGYTF. The CDR3 bases are TGTGCCAGTCGCACGACAGGGACCTATGGCTACACCTTC.

The table lists this clone with a few counts. The chain recombines TRBV5-1 with TRBJ2-1, with D perhaps matching TRBD2 (5 bases). The CDR3 totals 15 residues. Germline V gives CDR1 SGHRS, CDR2 YFSETQ. Trimming took off 1 base at V and 6 bases at J, with 14 bases between the two ends. The CDR3 nucleotides are TGCGCCAGCAGCTTGTCGGGCGCGGAGGTCAATGAGCAGTTCTTC. Its protein is CASSLSGAEVNEQFF.

The chain uses TRBV9 and TRBJ1-2; D is uncertain. This CDR3 comprises 13 residues. V was trimmed by 5 bases and J by 8 bases, leaving 16 bases between them. Germline-derived CDR1 and CDR2 are SGDLS and YYNGEE. The CDR3: CASRRGLTQGYTF. The CDR3 DNA reads TGTGCCAGCAGGCGGGGATTGACGCAGGGCTACACCTTC.

This clone was observed a few times. J is TRBJ2-6 and V is TRBV9, with 7 positions matching TRBD2. Germline lookup yields CDR1 SGDLS and CDR2 YYNGEE. This CDR3 comprises 15 residues. Trimming cost V 6 bases and J 4 bases; bases outside gene matches: 7. CDR3 DNA: TGTGCCAGCAACCGGGGGGTAACGGGGGCCAACGTCCTGACTTTC. The encoded protein is CASNRGVTGANVLTF.

This clone was picked up a small number of times. The chain employs TRBV10-3 and TRBJ1-2, with 8 bases aligning to TRBD1. There are 15 residues in the CDR3. Losses at the gene ends were 10 bases for V and 1 base for J; bases not matched to a gene: 11. Germline assignment: CDR1 ENHRY and CDR2 SYGVKD. This CDR3 reads CATVAQGAFNYGYTF. In DNA form, the CDR3 reads TGTGCCACCGTTGCTCAGGGGGCATTTAACTATGGCTACACCTTC.

As concerns this clone: Other DNA sequences in the sample encode the same CDR3. The V call is TRBV18, the J call TRBJ2-7; tentatively, D is TRBD2 (5 bases). V lost 3 bases, J lost 3 bases, and 6 bases lay in between. Looked up from germline, CDR1 is KGHSH and CDR2 is LQKENI. The CDR3 is made up of 12 amino acids. CDR3 DNA: TGTGCCAGCTCACCCGGACTCTACGAGCAGTACTTC. Protein: CASSPGLYEQYF.

The CDR3 sequence: CASSSQGNEKLFF. DNA for the CDR3: TGTGCCAGCAGTTCACAGGGGAATGAAAAACTGTTTTTT. This chain links TRBV6-1 with TRBJ1-4; 7 nucleotides agree with TRBD1. V lost 5 bases to trimming and J lost 5 bases; unmatched junction nucleotides: 2. This CDR3 region has 13 residues. Germline CDR1 reads MNHNS; CDR2 reads SASEGT.

This clone was picked up a small number of times. This rearrangement joins TRBV11-3 to TRBJ2-1, with 8 nucleotides matching TRBD1. Germline loops: CDR1 SGHNT, CDR2 YENEEA. The V and J ends lost 5 bases and 7 bases, in that order; junction bases with no gene match: 13. The CDR3 length is 16 residues. CDR3: CASSPDLLGQGNEQFF. In DNA form, the CDR3 reads TGTGCCAGCAGCCCTGACTTGTTAGGACAGGGAAATGAGCAGTTCTTC.

This clone was counted only a few times. The CDR3 DNA sequence: TGCAGCGTTGGGGGGGGAGGAAACATTCAGTACTTC. Protein product: CSVGGGGNIQYF. This rearrangement joins TRBV29-1 to TRBJ2-4; TRBD2 agrees at 7 bases. This CDR3 spans 12 amino acids. From germline, CDR1 is SQVTM and CDR2 ANQGSEA. The V gene end was trimmed by 4 bases and the J gene end by 6 bases; junction bases not matched to a gene: 3.

The sample holds a few counts of this clone. The chain recombines TRBV6-6 with TRBJ1-1; D remains unclear. The germline V gene has CDR1 MNHNY and CDR2 SVGAGI (reference sequence). The V end was cut by 0 bases, the J end by 7 bases, with 12 bases between. The length of the CDR3 is 14 residues. CDR3 protein: CASSYSVAGIEAFF. The CDR3 region has the DNA TGTGCCAGCAGTTACTCGGTCGCAGGAATTGAAGCTTTCTTT.

Only a few counts were recorded for this clone. The chain carries TRBV4-1 and TRBJ1-5; 9 bases align to TRBD1. CDR1 and CDR2 (germline): MGHRA, YSYEKL. This CDR3 spans 17 amino acids. J gave up 10 bases and V 4 bases, and 17 bases lay outside the gene matches. The CDR3 region has the DNA TGCGCCAGCAGCCCCCTGGCACCGGGACAGGGCCAATCTCCCCAGCATTTT. Protein product: CASSPLAPGQGQSPQHF.